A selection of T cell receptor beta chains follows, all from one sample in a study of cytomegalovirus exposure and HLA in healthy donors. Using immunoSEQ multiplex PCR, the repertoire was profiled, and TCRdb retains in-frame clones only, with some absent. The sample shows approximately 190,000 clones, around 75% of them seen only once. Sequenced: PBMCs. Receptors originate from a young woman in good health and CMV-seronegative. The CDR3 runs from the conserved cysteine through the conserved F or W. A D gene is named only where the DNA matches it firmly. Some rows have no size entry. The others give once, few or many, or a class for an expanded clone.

cdr3_aa: CASSEGGTGVRYQPQHF; cdr3_nt: TGTGCCAGCAGTGAAGGAGGGACAGGGGTACGTTATCAGCCCCAGCATTTT; d_call: TRBD1; v_call: TRBV2; j_call: TRBJ1-5; clone_size: -
cdr3_aa: CSVLGTGTNNEQFF; cdr3_nt: TGCAGCGTCCTAGGGACAGGGACGAACAATGAGCAGTTCTTC; d_call: TRBD1; v_call: TRBV29-1; j_call: TRBJ2-1; clone_size: -
cdr3_aa: CASSSGQGVFYTF; cdr3_nt: TGTGCCAGCAGCTCGGGACAGGGGGTTTTCTACACCTTC; d_call: TRBD1; v_call: TRBV5-4; j_call: TRBJ1-2; clone_size: -
cdr3_aa: CASSVRGRDEKLFF; cdr3_nt: TGTGCCAGCAGTGTGCGGGGTAGGGATGAAAAACTGTTTTTT; d_call: -; v_call: TRBV2; j_call: TRBJ1-4; clone_size: -
cdr3_aa: CASSLVGSAHNEQFF; cdr3_nt: TGCGCCAGCAGCTTGGTGGGTAGCGCCCACAATGAGCAGTTCTTC; d_call: -; v_call: TRBV5-1; j_call: TRBJ2-1; clone_size: few
cdr3_aa: CASSLGGAGVSTDTQYF; cdr3_nt: TGTGCCAGCAGTTTAGGGGGAGCGGGAGTCTCGACAGATACGCAGTATTTT; d_call: TRBD2; v_call: TRBV27; j_call: TRBJ2-3; clone_size: -
cdr3_aa: CASSSYSRLAGDGETQYF; cdr3_nt: TGTGCCAGCAGCTCATACTCCAGACTAGCGGGCGACGGGGAGACCCAGTACTTC; d_call: TRBD2; v_call: TRBV9; j_call: TRBJ2-5; clone_size: -
cdr3_aa: CASSGDPGLEQFF; cdr3_nt: TGTGCCAGCAGCGGCGACCCGGGACTGGAGCAGTTCTTC; d_call: -; v_call: TRBV7-2; j_call: TRBJ2-1; clone_size: -
cdr3_aa: CASSLGLAGGLRTFGFYEQYF; cdr3_nt: TGCGCCAGCAGCCTAGGACTAGCGGGGGGGCTTCGGACCTTCGGATTCTACGAGCAGTACTTC; d_call: TRBD2; v_call: TRBV5-1; j_call: TRBJ2-7; clone_size: -
cdr3_aa: CATREASVRAGSYEQYF; cdr3_nt: TGTGCCACCCGTGAGGCTAGCGTCAGGGCAGGGTCCTACGAGCAGTACTTC; d_call: -; v_call: TRBV27; j_call: TRBJ2-7; clone_size: -
cdr3_aa: CASSVLGSSYEQYF; cdr3_nt: TGTGCCAGCAGTGTGTTAGGGAGCTCCTACGAGCAGTACTTC; d_call: -; v_call: TRBV2; j_call: TRBJ2-7; clone_size: -
cdr3_aa: CASSQVLGQGGYNEQFF; cdr3_nt: TGCGCCAGCAGCCAAGTTTTGGGACAAGGGGGCTACAATGAGCAGTTCTTC; d_call: -; v_call: TRBV4-3; j_call: TRBJ2-1; clone_size: few
cdr3_aa: CASSLRVRSSYNEQFF; cdr3_nt: TGTGCCAGCAGCTTACGCGTGCGGAGCTCCTACAATGAGCAGTTCTTC; d_call: -; v_call: TRBV5-4; j_call: TRBJ2-1; clone_size: -
cdr3_aa: CSVNRDRRSSEQYF; cdr3_nt: TGCAGCGTGAACCGGGACAGACGTTCGAGTGAGCAGTACTTC; d_call: TRBD1; v_call: TRBV29-1; j_call: TRBJ2-7; clone_size: -
cdr3_aa: CASSLVSGVTDTQYF; cdr3_nt: TGTGCCAGCAGCTTAGTCTCCGGGGTCACAGATACGCAGTATTTT; d_call: -; v_call: TRBV11-1; j_call: TRBJ2-3; clone_size: -
cdr3_aa: CASRRLAGGTDTQYF; cdr3_nt: TGTGCCAGCAGAAGACTAGCGGGGGGCACAGATACGCAGTATTTT; d_call: TRBD2; v_call: TRBV5-4; j_call: TRBJ2-3; clone_size: -
cdr3_aa: CSVVWTANTEAFF; cdr3_nt: TGCAGCGTTGTCTGGACAGCGAACACTGAAGCTTTCTTT; d_call: -; v_call: TRBV29-1; j_call: TRBJ1-1; clone_size: -
cdr3_aa: CASSQEQDSFSYEQYF; cdr3_nt: TGCGCCAGCAGCCAAGAGCAGGACAGTTTCTCCTACGAGCAGTACTTC; d_call: -; v_call: TRBV4-1; j_call: TRBJ2-7; clone_size: -
cdr3_aa: CASSLVAETYNEQFF; cdr3_nt: TGTGCCAGCAGCTTAGTGGCGGAGACCTACAATGAGCAGTTCTTC; d_call: -; v_call: TRBV13; j_call: TRBJ2-1; clone_size: -
cdr3_aa: CASSHSGRRSYNEQFF; cdr3_nt: TGTGCCAGCAGTCATAGCGGGAGGAGGTCCTACAATGAGCAGTTCTTC; d_call: TRBD2; v_call: TRBV27; j_call: TRBJ2-1; clone_size: -
cdr3_aa: CASSLLAGGLPLDEQYF; cdr3_nt: TGTGCCAGCAGCCTGTTAGCGGGAGGCCTCCCTCTGGACGAGCAGTACTTC; d_call: TRBD2; v_call: TRBV7-2; j_call: TRBJ2-7; clone_size: -
cdr3_aa: CASTANRDITEAFF; cdr3_nt: TGTGCCAGCACCGCCAACAGGGATATCACTGAAGCTTTCTTT; d_call: -; v_call: TRBV6-5; j_call: TRBJ1-1; clone_size: -
cdr3_aa: CASSQDSELAGVYGELFF; cdr3_nt: TGCGCCAGCAGCCAAGATTCCGAACTAGCGGGAGTCTACGGGGAGCTGTTTTTT; d_call: TRBD2; v_call: TRBV4-3; j_call: TRBJ2-2; clone_size: few
cdr3_aa: CASSRTGQETQYF; cdr3_nt: TGTGCCAGTTCTCGCACAGGGCAAGAGACCCAGTACTTC; d_call: -; v_call: TRBV19; j_call: TRBJ2-5; clone_size: few
cdr3_aa: CASSLTGGYTEAFF; cdr3_nt: TGTGCCAGCAGCTTGACAGGGGGCTACACTGAAGCTTTCTTT; d_call: TRBD1; v_call: TRBV5-5; j_call: TRBJ1-1; clone_size: -
cdr3_aa: CATGTGWVSGNQPQHF; cdr3_nt: TGTGCCACCGGAACAGGGTGGGTATCGGGCAATCAGCCCCAGCATTTT; d_call: -; v_call: TRBV19; j_call: TRBJ1-5; clone_size: once
cdr3_aa: CASSSGGMGGTEAFF; cdr3_nt: TGTGCCAGCTCCTCGGGCGGTATGGGGGGGACTGAAGCTTTCTTT; d_call: -; v_call: TRBV18; j_call: TRBJ1-1; clone_size: -
cdr3_aa: CASSVAQGSEKLFF; cdr3_nt: TGTGCCAGCAGCGTAGCACAGGGTTCAGAAAAACTGTTTTTT; d_call: -; v_call: TRBV9; j_call: TRBJ1-4; clone_size: few
cdr3_aa: CASSRTGTSATDTQYF; cdr3_nt: TGTGCCAGCAGTCGTACCGGGACTAGCGCCACAGATACGCAGTATTTT; d_call: TRBD2; v_call: TRBV7-3; j_call: TRBJ2-3; clone_size: -
cdr3_aa: CASSLEQSLSNQPQHF; cdr3_nt: TGTGCCAGCAGCTTAGAACAGTCCCTTAGCAATCAGCCCCAGCATTTT; d_call: -; v_call: TRBV7-2; j_call: TRBJ1-5; clone_size: -
cdr3_aa: CASSVLQGNSPLHF; cdr3_nt: TGTGCCAGCAGCGTACTTCAGGGAAATTCACCCCTCCACTTT; d_call: -; v_call: TRBV9; j_call: TRBJ1-6; clone_size: few
cdr3_aa: CATSRRGSPLHF; cdr3_nt: TGTGCCACCAGCAGAAGAGGGTCACCCCTCCACTTT; d_call: -; v_call: TRBV15; j_call: TRBJ1-6; clone_size: -
cdr3_aa: CASTPFGGGSRRANVLTF; cdr3_nt: TGTGCCAGCACCCCCTTCGGAGGAGGGTCTCGGCGGGCCAACGTCCTGACTTTC; d_call: -; v_call: TRBV28; j_call: TRBJ2-6; clone_size: -
cdr3_aa: CASSSLSKETQYF; cdr3_nt: TGTGCCAGCAGTTCCCTTAGCAAAGAGACCCAGTACTTC; d_call: -; v_call: TRBV27; j_call: TRBJ2-5; clone_size: -
cdr3_aa: CASSSIGTPRGQETQYF; cdr3_nt: TGCGCCAGCAGCTCCATAGGGACTCCCAGAGGGCAAGAGACCCAGTACTTC; d_call: -; v_call: TRBV5-1; j_call: TRBJ2-5; clone_size: -
cdr3_aa: CASSQTIAGVQETQYF; cdr3_nt: TGCGCCAGCAGTCAAACTATAGCGGGGGTTCAAGAGACCCAGTACTTC; d_call: TRBD2; v_call: TRBV5-1; j_call: TRBJ2-5; clone_size: -
cdr3_aa: CASSTRGGVDRVEQFF; cdr3_nt: TGTGCCAGCAGCACCCGGGGAGGGGTGGATCGGGTTGAGCAGTTCTTC; d_call: TRBD2; v_call: TRBV5-8; j_call: TRBJ2-1; clone_size: -
cdr3_aa: CASSSRTSGAGRQFF; cdr3_nt: TGTGCCAGCAGCTCACGAACTAGCGGGGCCGGGAGACAGTTCTTC; d_call: TRBD2; v_call: TRBV7-9; j_call: TRBJ2-1; clone_size: once
cdr3_aa: CASSDRGQRRGNTIYF; cdr3_nt: TGCGCCAGCAGTGACAGGGGGCAACGACGAGGAAACACCATATATTTT; d_call: TRBD1; v_call: TRBV10-1; j_call: TRBJ1-3; clone_size: -
cdr3_aa: CASRGPKGRPGELFF; cdr3_nt: TGTGCCAGTAGGGGGCCCAAAGGTCGACCCGGGGAGCTGTTTTTT; d_call: -; v_call: TRBV19; j_call: TRBJ2-2; clone_size: -
cdr3_aa: CASSQRGQGSRGYTF; cdr3_nt: TGTGCCAGCAGTCAACGGGGACAGGGGTCACGGGGCTACACCTTC; d_call: TRBD1; v_call: TRBV6-1; j_call: TRBJ1-2; clone_size: few
cdr3_aa: CASSFYGNNYGYTF; cdr3_nt: TGCGCCAGCAGCTTTTATGGCAACAACTATGGCTACACCTTC; d_call: -; v_call: TRBV4-1; j_call: TRBJ1-2; clone_size: -
cdr3_aa: CASRGGGNTDTQYF; cdr3_nt: TGTGCCAGCCGTGGTGGAGGGAACACAGATACGCAGTATTTT; d_call: -; v_call: TRBV2; j_call: TRBJ2-3; clone_size: -
cdr3_aa: CASSARQTGGLVF; cdr3_nt: TGTGCCAGCAGCGCAAGACAGACAGGGGGCTTGGTCTTC; d_call: TRBD1; v_call: TRBV5-4; j_call: TRBJ2-7; clone_size: -